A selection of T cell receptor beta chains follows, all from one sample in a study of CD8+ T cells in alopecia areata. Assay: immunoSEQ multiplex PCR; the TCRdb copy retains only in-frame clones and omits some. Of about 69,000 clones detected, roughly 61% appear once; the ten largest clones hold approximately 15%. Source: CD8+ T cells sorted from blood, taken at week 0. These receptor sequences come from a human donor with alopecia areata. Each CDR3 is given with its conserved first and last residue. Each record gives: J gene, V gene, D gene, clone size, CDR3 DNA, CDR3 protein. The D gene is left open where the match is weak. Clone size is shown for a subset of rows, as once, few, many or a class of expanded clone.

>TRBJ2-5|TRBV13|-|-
TGTGCCAGCGGGAGTCGAGACAGACAAGAGACCCAGTACTTC
CASGSRDRQETQYF
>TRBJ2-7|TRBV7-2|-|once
TGTGCCAGCAGCTTGGGATCAGGCGAGCAGTACTTC
CASSLGSGEQYF
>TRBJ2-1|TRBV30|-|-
TGTGCCTGGAGCGGCGGGAATGGTGGTGAGCAGTTCTTC
CAWSGGNGGEQFF
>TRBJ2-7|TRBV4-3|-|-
TGCGCCAGCAGCCAAGACCGACTGCGCTCAGGGGCCTACGAGCAGTACTTC
CASSQDRLRSGAYEQYF
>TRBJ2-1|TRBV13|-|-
TGTGCCAGCAGCTTTGAAAAGGGGGACAATGAGCAGTTCTTC
CASSFEKGDNEQFF
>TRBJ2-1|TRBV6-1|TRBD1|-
TGTGCCAGCAGTAAAGGACAGGACTACAATGAGCAGTTCTTC
CASSKGQDYNEQFF
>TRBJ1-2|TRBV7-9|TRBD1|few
TGTGCCAGCAGCTTACAGGGGGCGGACTATGGCTACACCTTC
CASSLQGADYGYTF
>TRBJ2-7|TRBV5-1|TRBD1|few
TGCGCCAGCAGCGATGGGACAGGAGGTGCCTACGAGCAGTACTTC
CASSDGTGGAYEQYF
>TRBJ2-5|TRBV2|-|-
TGTGCCAGCAGTGTCCGCTCGGGGGTTCAAGAGACCCAGTACTTC
CASSVRSGVQETQYF
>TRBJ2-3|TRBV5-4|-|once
TGTGCCAGCAGCTTGGAGGAAGCGCCTAAAGTTGAGTATTTT
CASSLEEAPKVEYF
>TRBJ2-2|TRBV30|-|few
TGTGCCTGGAACATCAGAGTGGGGCTAGCGACAACCGGGGAGCTGTTTTTT
CAWNIRVGLATTGELFF
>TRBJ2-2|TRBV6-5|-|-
TGTGCCAGCAGTTACGGGCAGGGGCGCACCGGGGAGCTGTTTTTT
CASSYGQGRTGELFF
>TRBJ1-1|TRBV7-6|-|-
TGTGCCAGCAGCTTAGAGGTGAACACTGAAGCTTTCTTT
CASSLEVNTEAFF
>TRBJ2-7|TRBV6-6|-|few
TGTGCCAGCAGTTACGCCGGAGACGAGCAGTACTTC
CASSYAGDEQYF
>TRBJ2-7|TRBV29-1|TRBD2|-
TGCAGCGTTGAATTTCGGTTGGGGACTACCTACGAGCAGTACTTC
CSVEFRLGTTYEQYF
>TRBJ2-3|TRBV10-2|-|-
TGCGCCAGCAGTGAGTCGGCAGATACGCAGTATTTT
CASSESADTQYF
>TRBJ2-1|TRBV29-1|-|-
TGCAGCGTTGAAAAATTACTAGCTCATGGAAAGAGCCATGAGCAGTTCTTC
CSVEKLLAHGKSHEQFF
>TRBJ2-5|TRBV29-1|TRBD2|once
TGCAGCGTCCGTGAGCGGGGGGGCCGGGAGACCCAGTACTTC
CSVRERGGRETQYF
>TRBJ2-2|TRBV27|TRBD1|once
TGTGCCAGCAGTGTCCCGGGACAGGGTTACACCGGGGAGCTGTTTTTT
CASSVPGQGYTGELFF
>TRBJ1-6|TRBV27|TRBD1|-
TGTGCCAGCAGTGCCGGGACAGTGAGAAATTCACCCCTCCACTTT
CASSAGTVRNSPLHF
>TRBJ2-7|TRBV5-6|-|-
TGTGCCAGCAGCTTGGCAGGTCTGCAGTACTTC
CASSLAGLQYF
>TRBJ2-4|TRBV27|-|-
TGTGCCAGCAGTGTAAGCCCTAGCGAAGCCAAAAACATTCAGTACTTC
CASSVSPSEAKNIQYF
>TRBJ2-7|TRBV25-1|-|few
TGTGCCAGCAGTGAATGGGGACGCTACGAGCAGTACTTC
CASSEWGRYEQYF
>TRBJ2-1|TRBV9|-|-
TGTGCCAGCAGCGCCGACGGGATCAATGAGCAGTTCTTC
CASSADGINEQFF
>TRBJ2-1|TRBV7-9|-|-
TGTGCCACCAGGGGCGGTTCTGACAATGAGCAGTTCTTC
CATRGGSDNEQFF
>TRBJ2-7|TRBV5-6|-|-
TGTGCCAGCAGCTTGCGTCAGACCTACGAGCAGTACTTC
CASSLRQTYEQYF
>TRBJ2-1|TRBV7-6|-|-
TGTGCCAGCAGCTCATTAGTAGGGGGGATATACAATGAGCAGTTCTTC
CASSSLVGGIYNEQFF
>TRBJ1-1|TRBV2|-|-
TGTGCCAGCGGGCCCTCGTTGAACACTGAAGCTTTCTTT
CASGPSLNTEAFF
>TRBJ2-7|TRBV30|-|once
TGTGCCTGGAGTACCCCCCCGGCCTACGAGCAGTACTTC
CAWSTPPAYEQYF
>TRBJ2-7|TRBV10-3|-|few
TGTGCCATCAGTGATTCAGTCCACGAGCAGTACTTC
CAISDSVHEQYF
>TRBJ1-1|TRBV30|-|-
TGTGCCTGGAGTGTAGAGGCTATGAACACTGAAGCTTTCTTT
CAWSVEAMNTEAFF
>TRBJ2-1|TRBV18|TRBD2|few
TGTGCCAGCTCACCACCGCCCGCGGGGGGCGGGAATGAGCAGTTCTTC
CASSPPPAGGGNEQFF
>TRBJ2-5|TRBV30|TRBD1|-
TGTGCCTGGTCGACAGGGGGTGGGGAGACCCAGTACTTC
CAWSTGGGETQYF
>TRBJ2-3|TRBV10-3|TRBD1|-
TGTGCCATCAGTGAGTGGGAACCGGGACAGAGCACAGATACGCAGTATTTT
CAISEWEPGQSTDTQYF
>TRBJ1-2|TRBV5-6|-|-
TGTGCCAGCTCGTGGGACGAGGGCTATGGCTACACCTTC
CASSWDEGYGYTF
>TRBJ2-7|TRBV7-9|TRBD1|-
TGTGCCAGCAGCCCCACCGAGGGGGCCCAGTACTTC
CASSPTEGAQYF
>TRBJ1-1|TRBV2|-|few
TGTGCCAGCAGTGAAATACGGGTAATGAACACTGAAGCTTTCTTT
CASSEIRVMNTEAFF
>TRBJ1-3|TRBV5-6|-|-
TGTGCCAGCAGCTTCTGGGCAGGAAACACCATATATTTT
CASSFWAGNTIYF
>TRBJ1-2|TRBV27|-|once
TGTGCCAGCAGTAAGGCAGGGCCGGGTTATGGCTACACCTTC
CASSKAGPGYGYTF
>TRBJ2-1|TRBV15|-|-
TGTGCCACCAGCAGATATCAGGGAGTCGATGAGCAGTTCTTC
CATSRYQGVDEQFF
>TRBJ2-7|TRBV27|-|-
TGTGCCAGCAGGGCAGACCGATTCTACGAGCAGTACTTC
CASRADRFYEQYF
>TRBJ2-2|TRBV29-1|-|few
TGCAGCGTTACAGGGATAGGCGGGGAGCTGTTTTTT
CSVTGIGGELFF
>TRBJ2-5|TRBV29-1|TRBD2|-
TGCAGCGTTGAAGGGACTAGCGGGGCGGAGACCCAGTACTTC
CSVEGTSGAETQYF
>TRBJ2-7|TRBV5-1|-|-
TGCGCCAGCAGCCTTTACCCATCCTACGAGCAGTACTTC
CASSLYPSYEQYF
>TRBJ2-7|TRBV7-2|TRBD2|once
TGTGCCAGCAGCTTAGAAAACCCAGCGGGACTCACCTACGAGCAGTACTTC
CASSLENPAGLTYEQYF
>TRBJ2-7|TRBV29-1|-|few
TGCAGCGTTGCAGGAACCCACGAGCAGTACTTC
CSVAGTHEQYF
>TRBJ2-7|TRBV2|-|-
TGTGCCAGCAGTCCGTCTTACGGGCAGTACTTC
CASSPSYGQYF